In this sample, the clone carrying this TCR beta chain turned up a few times. Its antigen is still unknown. Donors had no recently reported acute infections or vaccinations and were HIV-negative. The investigators split CD4+ cells into a CD45RA+ naive subset and a CD45RA-negative memory subset. This entry is derived from a study of shared clonotypes between healthy human individuals. Points from the study as a whole: The study found lower generation probabilities in non-shared clonotypes than in those shared by all four donors.

The method was immunoSEQ multiplex PCR; TCRdb's version includes in-frame clones alone and lacks a portion of them. Altogether 980,000 or so clones are present, around three quarters being singletons, with the ten largest covering around 1.5%. CDR3 length equals 15 residues. Germline values: CDR1 SNHLY, CDR2 FYNNEI. J was trimmed by 5 bases and V by 5 bases; bases with no gene match: 11. The gene calls are TRBV2 and TRBJ2-5, with TRBD1 matching over 7 bases. This sequence originates from a young man in good health. Input material: memory CD4+ T cells sorted from blood. Subset meaning: CD45RA-negative fraction. The CDR3 here is CASSNRGTGGETQYF. For the CDR3, the DNA is TGTGCCAGCAGTAACAGGGGTACCGGTGGGGAGACCCAGTACTTC.